These 24 T cell receptor beta chains originate from one sample sequenced in a study of cytomegalovirus exposure and HLA in healthy donors (dated by TCRdb to 2015 to 2018). Libraries were built with the immunoSEQ multiplex PCR assay. The immuneACCESS repertoire file appears here via TCRdb, limited to in-frame rearrangements. These files lack a portion of the clones; in checked studies, under half of the deficit traces to unresolved V genes, and the cause of the others is not known. For this sample there are around 49,000 clones; roughly 93% appear just once. The ten largest make up over 1.3% of the sample. The sequenced sample was PBMCs. The receptors were gathered from a man aged 18 to 29 in good health and CMV-seronegative.

The chain carries TRBV7-9 and TRBJ2-5, with 8 bases aligning to TRBD1. The V segment lost 2 bases and the J segment 5 bases; nucleotides outside the gene matches: 7. This CDR3 is built from 15 residues. Germline CDR1 is SEHNR and CDR2 is FQNEAQ (reference sequence). The CDR3 spells CASSLLGRGRETQYF. Here the CDR3 DNA reads TGTGCCAGCAGCTTACTCGGCAGGGGGCGGGAGACCCAGTACTTC.

This clone has just one count. The V gene is TRBV5-4, the J gene TRBJ1-2; D not certain. CDR3 size: 11 residues. V lost 3 bases, J lost 4 bases, and 4 bases lay in between. The germline V gene encodes CDR1 SGHNT and CDR2 YYREEE (reference sequence). The CDR3 here is CASSSGYGYTF. In DNA, the CDR3 is TGTGCCAGCAGCTCGGGCTATGGCTACACCTTC.

This rearrangement joins TRBV19 to TRBJ2-3; D possibly corresponds to TRBD1 (5 bases). The CDR3 sequence is 16 residues long. The germline gives CDR1 LNHDA, CDR2 SQIVND (reference sequence). Deletions cut 6 bases from V and 0 bases from J, with 16 bases between. The CDR3 loop is CASSQGPGGSTDTQYF. DNA of the CDR3: TGTGCCAGTAGCCAGGGTCCGGGCGGTAGCACAGATACGCAGTATTTT.

The chain links TRBV5-1 to TRBJ2-1; D is perhaps TRBD1 (6 bases). CDR1 is SGHRS, CDR2 YFSETQ, per germline. V lost 3 bases to trimming and J lost 1 base, with 20 bases between them. The CDR3 spans 18 residues. The DNA of the CDR3 is TGCGCCAGCAGCTCCCCCCTTTACAGGGTTACATCCTACAATGAGCAGTTCTTC. It codes for CASSSPLYRVTSYNEQFF.

The rearrangement links TRBV4-3 to TRBJ2-2, with TRBD1 as a possible D gene (7 bases). The CDR3 extends over 17 amino acids. Trimming stripped 0 bases from V and 5 bases from J, with 16 bases between. CDR1 and CDR2 from the germline V gene are LGHNA and YSLEER. In nucleotides, the CDR3 is TGCGCCAGCAGCCAAGACTCAGGGGGAGGAGGTACCGGGGAGCTGTTTTTT. Protein: CASSQDSGGGGTGELFF.

V and J are TRBV11-2 and TRBJ2-1; the D gene is possibly TRBD1 (6 bases). The germline gives CDR1 SGHAT, CDR2 FQNNGV. V lost 4 bases to trimming and J lost 8 bases, with 21 bases between them. The CDR3 length is 16 residues. The CDR3 DNA reads TGTGCCAGCAGCTCACAAACAGGGTCTCCCGGGGATGAGCAGTTCTTC. This encodes CASSSQTGSPGDEQFF.

This clone was seen once. V usage is TRBV5-6 and J usage is TRBJ1-2, with D unresolved. The CDR3 totals 15 residues. V was trimmed by 0 bases and J by 5 bases, leaving 14 bases between them. Germline V gives CDR1 SGHDT, CDR2 YYEEEE. In DNA, the CDR3 is TGTGCCAGCAGCTTGGCCGGCGGCGGAGGGTATGGCTACACCTTC. This codes for CASSLAGGGGYGYTF.

Here the CDR3 reads CASSSTSGTGNEKLFF. The CDR3 DNA sequence: TGTGCCAGCAGTTCCACGTCCGGGACAGGGAATGAAAAACTGTTTTTT. The V call is TRBV9, the J call TRBJ1-4; 9 bases map to TRBD1. The CDR3 extends over 16 amino acids. The V gene's germline CDR1 is SGDLS and CDR2 YYNGEE. Trimming removed 5 bases from V and 5 bases from J; junction bases left unmatched: 10.

V usage is TRBV9 and J usage is TRBJ2-5; D is undetermined. Trimming removed 2 bases from V and 3 bases from J, with 8 bases in between. Germline loops: CDR1 SGDLS, CDR2 YYNGEE. The CDR3 has 13 amino acids. The CDR3 is CASSVRLEETQYF. In nucleotides, the CDR3 is TGTGCCAGCAGCGTTCGTTTAGAAGAGACCCAGTACTTC.

This clone occurred once. The chain combines TRBV5-1 with TRBJ2-7; 7 bases fit TRBD1. Germline V lookup: CDR1 SGHRS, CDR2 YFSETQ. Trimming removed 1 base from V and 5 bases from J; junction bases left unmatched: 6. This CDR3 comprises 14 residues. The CDR3 DNA follows: TGCGCCAGCAGCTTGTCCCCAGGGGGTGACGAGCAGTACTTC. Amino acids: CASSLSPGGDEQYF.

The chain links TRBV7-8 to TRBJ2-5, with a weak D call TRBD2 (7 bases). CDR1 is SGHVS, CDR2 FQNEAQ, per germline. The CDR3 is 16 residues long. Trimming shortened V by 4 bases and J by 2 bases, and 17 bases separated the two germline ends. The CDR3 bases are TGTGCCAGCAGCTATTTGGGGGCTAGCGGACAAGAGACCCAGTACTTC. It is translated as CASSYLGASGQETQYF. Full variable domain (remainder filled in from reference TRBV7-8 and TRBJ2-5): GAGVSQSPRYKVAKRGQDVALRCDPISGHVSLFWYQQALGQGPEFLTYFQNEAQLDKSGLPSDRFFAERPEGSVSTLKIQRTQQEDSAVYLCASSYLGASGQETQYFGPGTRLLVL.

This rearrangement joins TRBV2 to TRBJ2-7; D gene ambiguous. CDR1 SNHLY and CDR2 FYNNEI come from the germline V gene. With 6 bases removed from V and 3 bases from J, the gap between germline ends came to 9 bases. The CDR3 is 12 residues long. CDR3 in amino acids: CASRRQGYEQYF. In DNA form, the CDR3 reads TGTGCCAGCAGGCGACAAGGCTACGAGCAGTACTTC.

This rearrangement joins TRBV9 to TRBJ2-7, with D possibly TRBD1 on 5 matching bases. V was shortened by 2 bases and J by 2 bases, with 14 bases between the two germline ends. The germline CDR1 and CDR2 sequences are SGDLS and YYNGEE. The CDR3 extends over 15 amino acids. The CDR3: CASSVGDSPAYEQYF. In DNA form, the CDR3 reads TGTGCCAGCAGCGTCGGAGACAGCCCGGCCTACGAGCAGTACTTC.

The chain uses TRBV6-5 and TRBJ2-3, with 7 bases lining up with TRBD1. Looked up from germline, CDR1 is MNHEY and CDR2 is SVGAGI. The CDR3 has 14 amino acids. Trimming removed 3 bases from V and 6 bases from J; junction bases left unmatched: 6. CDR3 sequence (DNA): TGTGCCAGCAGTTATATGACAGGGACGGATACGCAGTATTTT. It yields the protein CASSYMTGTDTQYF.

This chain connects TRBV21-1 to TRBJ2-7; TRBD1, as called in the table, went unchecked against the DNA. TRBV21-1 is marked as a pseudogene. CDR3 length: 15 amino acids. CDR3 protein: CASSKEHRGSYEQYF. CDR3 sequence (DNA): TGTGCCAGCAGCAAAGAGCACAGGGGCTCCTACGAGCAGTACTTC.

The chain employs TRBV10-2 and TRBJ2-6; D may be TRBD2 (5 bases). Per the germline V gene, CDR1 is WSHSY and CDR2 is SAAADI. This CDR3 has 16 amino acids. V lost 0 bases and J 2 bases, leaving 8 bases between the germline ends. CDR3 protein: CASSESRRAGANVLTF. In DNA form, the CDR3 reads TGCGCCAGCAGTGAGTCGAGGCGGGCTGGGGCCAACGTCCTGACTTTC.

V usage is TRBV11-2 and J usage is TRBJ1-1; D not certain. CDR3 size: 14 residues. The V gene lost 0 bases and the J gene lost 4 bases, with 9 bases spanning the gap. Germline CDR1 is SGHAT and CDR2 is FQNNGV. The DNA for the CDR3 is TGTGCCAGCAGCTTAGACAGAGGAGGCACTGAAGCTTTCTTT. Translating it yields CASSLDRGGTEAFF.

The chain uses TRBV6-1 and TRBJ2-7; 13 positions match TRBD2. Trimming at V came to 5 bases and at J to 6 bases, leaving 7 bases not matched to a gene. The CDR3 extends over 15 amino acids. In germline, CDR1 is MNHNS, CDR2 SASEGT. The chain's CDR3 is CASSWTSGSRVEQYF. CDR3 coding DNA: TGTGCCAGCAGTTGGACTAGCGGGAGTCGGGTCGAGCAGTACTTC.

CDR3 nucleotides: TGTGCCAGCAGCAAATTGGGCAGAAAAAAAAACATTCAGTACTTC. This codes for CASSKLGRKKNIQYF. The chain links TRBV21-1 to TRBJ2-4; TRBD1 is the table's D call and was not checked against the DNA. TRBV21-1 is termed a pseudogene. The CDR3 extends over 15 amino acids.

V and J are TRBV2 and TRBJ1-1, with 10 nucleotides matching TRBD1. Germline CDR1 and CDR2: SNHLY and FYNNEI. There are 14 residues in the CDR3. J gave up 4 bases and V 7 bases, and 6 bases lay outside the gene matches. The CDR3 bases are TGTGCCAGCAAAAAGGGACAGGGGAGCACTGAAGCTTTCTTT. Protein: CASKKGQGSTEAFF.

The chain uses TRBV7-6 and TRBJ2-7; D ambiguous. Germline V CDR1 and CDR2: SGHVS, FNYEAQ. The CDR3 runs to 16 residues. Trimming cost V 1 base and J 2 bases, with 15 bases left between them. This CDR3 reads CASSLGLEVTTYEQYF. Here the CDR3 DNA reads TGTGCCAGCAGCTTAGGCCTCGAGGTTACCACCTACGAGCAGTACTTC.

The chain links TRBV10-1 to TRBJ2-2; D remains ambiguous. This CDR3 has 14 amino acids. Germline lookup yields CDR1 WNHNN and CDR2 SYGVQD (reference sequence). The V end lost 4 bases, the J end lost 3 bases, and 9 bases lay between the germline ends. The CDR3 protein is CASSGSSDTGELFF. The CDR3 DNA sequence: TGCGCCAGCAGTGGTTCTAGTGACACCGGGGAGCTGTTTTTT.

The chain recombines TRBV11-2 with TRBJ2-1; the D gene is possibly TRBD2 (7 bases). Per the germline V gene, CDR1 is SGHAT and CDR2 is FQNNGV. The V end was cut by 0 bases, the J end by 6 bases, with 18 bases between. The CDR3 runs to 17 residues. The CDR3 reads CASSLDPPGEGSNEQFF. CDR3 bases: TGTGCCAGCAGCTTAGATCCACCAGGGGAGGGGAGCAATGAGCAGTTCTTC.

This sequence joins TRBV7-9 and TRBJ2-1, with 7 bases fitting TRBD1. CDR3 length equals 14 residues. Germline-derived CDR1 and CDR2 are SEHNR and FQNEAQ (reference sequence). V gave up 3 bases and J gave up 5 bases; unmatched junction bases: 4. CDR3 sequence reads: CASSFATGNNEQFF. The CDR3 DNA follows: TGTGCCAGCAGCTTCGCGACAGGGAACAATGAGCAGTTCTTC.